This TCR beta chain came from a study of cytomegalovirus exposure and HLA in healthy donors. Study background: An earlier analysis found some 100 million unique TCR beta sequences from approximately 190 million T cells. Across 350 to 500 genotyped donors, 81% landed in the Caucasian-associated ancestry cluster.

The CDR3 sequence is 13 residues long. Germline values: CDR1 GTSNPN, CDR2 SVGIG (reference sequence). Between the trimmed V and J ends, which lost 3 bases and 2 bases, there was a span of 11 bases. Study findings and constraints: The investigators catalogued 180 or so TCR beta chains as cytomegalovirus-associated. Analysis was performed later, and it showed HLA-associated TCR beta chains to be more clonally expanded than equally common others.

The study ran its PCR with 60 Vbeta and 13 Jbeta primers. Sequencing used immunoSEQ multiplex PCR; TCRdb keeps in-frame clones, though not all of them. The table records roughly 150,000 clones, approximately 71% of them present only once. A note on this clone: The antigen remains unidentified.

The gene calls are TRBV30 and TRBJ2-7; possibly TRBD2 for D (5 bases). The TCR originated in a man aged 25-45 years in good health and CMV-seropositive. The sequencing input was PBMCs. Written as DNA, the CDR3 is TGTGCCTGGAGCCCCGAGGGCCCCTACGAGCAGTACTTC. Translated, it gives CAWSPEGPYEQYF.